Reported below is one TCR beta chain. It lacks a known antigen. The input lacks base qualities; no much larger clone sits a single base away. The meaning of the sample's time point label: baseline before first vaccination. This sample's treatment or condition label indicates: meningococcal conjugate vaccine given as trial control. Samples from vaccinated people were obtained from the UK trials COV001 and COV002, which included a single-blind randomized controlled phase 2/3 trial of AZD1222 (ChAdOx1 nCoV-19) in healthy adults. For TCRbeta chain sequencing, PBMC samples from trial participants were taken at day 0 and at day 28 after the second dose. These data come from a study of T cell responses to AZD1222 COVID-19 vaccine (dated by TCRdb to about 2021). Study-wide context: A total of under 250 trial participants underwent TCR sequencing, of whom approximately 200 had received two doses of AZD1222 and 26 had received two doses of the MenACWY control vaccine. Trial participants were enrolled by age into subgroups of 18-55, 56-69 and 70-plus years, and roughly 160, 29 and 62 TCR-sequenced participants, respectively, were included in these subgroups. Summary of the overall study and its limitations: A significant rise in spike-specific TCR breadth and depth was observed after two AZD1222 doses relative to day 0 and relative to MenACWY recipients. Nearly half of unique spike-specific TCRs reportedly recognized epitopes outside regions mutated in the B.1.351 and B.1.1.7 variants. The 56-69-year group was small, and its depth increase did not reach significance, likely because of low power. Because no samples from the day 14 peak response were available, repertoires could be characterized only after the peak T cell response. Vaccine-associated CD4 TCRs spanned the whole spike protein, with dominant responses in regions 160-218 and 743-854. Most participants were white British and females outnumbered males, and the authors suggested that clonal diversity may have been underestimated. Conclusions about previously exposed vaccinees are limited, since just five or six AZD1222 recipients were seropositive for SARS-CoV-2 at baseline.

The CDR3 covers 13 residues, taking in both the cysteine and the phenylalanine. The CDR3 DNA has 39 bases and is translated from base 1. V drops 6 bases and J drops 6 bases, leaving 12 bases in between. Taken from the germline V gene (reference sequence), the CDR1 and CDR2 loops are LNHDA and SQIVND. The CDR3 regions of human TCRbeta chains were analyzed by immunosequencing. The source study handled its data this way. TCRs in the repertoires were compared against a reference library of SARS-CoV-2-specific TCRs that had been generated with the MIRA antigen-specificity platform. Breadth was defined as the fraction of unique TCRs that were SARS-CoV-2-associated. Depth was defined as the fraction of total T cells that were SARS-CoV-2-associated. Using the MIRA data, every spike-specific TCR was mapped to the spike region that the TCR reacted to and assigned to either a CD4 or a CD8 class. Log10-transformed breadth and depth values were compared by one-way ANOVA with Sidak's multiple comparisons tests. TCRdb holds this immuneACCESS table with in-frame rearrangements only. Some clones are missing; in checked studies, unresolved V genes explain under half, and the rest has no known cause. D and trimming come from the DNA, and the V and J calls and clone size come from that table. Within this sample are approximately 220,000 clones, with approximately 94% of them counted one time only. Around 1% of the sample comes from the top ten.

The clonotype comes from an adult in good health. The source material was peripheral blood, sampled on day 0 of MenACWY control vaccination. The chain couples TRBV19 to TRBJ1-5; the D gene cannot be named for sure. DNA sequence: TGTGCCAGTAGCGAATCTCGAGGTCAGCCCCAGCATTTT. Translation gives CASSESRGQPQHF.